What follows are 5 T cell receptor beta chains derived from one specimen sequenced in a study of T-cell reconstitution after alpha-beta-depleted transplantation in children (dated by TCRdb to the mid-2010s). The library came from PCR. The reads were generated on an Illumina HiSeq 2500. Molecular barcoding was employed in the preparation of TCR libraries, with unique molecular identifiers being used to normalize TCRbeta repertoire quantification. TCRdb reprocessed the public reads (quality trimming at Q25 with fastp, clone calling with MiXCR) and kept in-frame beta chains. Rows are combined by CDR3 protein, so each entry shows the most common genes and DNA. This sample has under 50,000 distinct CDR3 sequences in its table, and roughly 50% of those were observed once. 35% to 40% of the sample comes from the top ten. The sample's treatment or condition, from its label and the paper: allogeneic hematopoietic cell transplantation with graft depleted of TCRalphabeta T cells and CD19 B cells.

Sequences were derived from peripheral blood, sampled before TCRalphabeta/CD19-depleted stem cell transplant. The receptors derive from a boy under two years old with SCID, due to receive a stem cell transplant.

The chain joins TRBV3-1 to TRBJ2-5; D is possibly TRBD1 (5 bases). The CDR3 extends over 15 amino acids. CDR1 is LGHDT, CDR2 YNNKEL, per germline (reference sequence). V lost 4 bases, J lost 0 bases, and 12 bases lay in between. This CDR3 is CASSRLTGYQETQYF. The CDR3 DNA reads TGTGCCAGCAGCCGGCTAACAGGTTACCAAGAGACCCAGTACTTC.

Comment on this clonotype: At one end the junction does not follow the germline gene, possibly because of a read error. The gene calls are TRBV3-1 and TRBJ2-5; D not resolved. This CDR3 is built from 15 residues. Germline loops: CDR1 LGHDT, CDR2 YNNKEL (reference sequence). The CDR3 DNA follows: TGTGCCACCAGCCAAGAGGCAGACGTCCAAGAGACCCAGTACTTC. Translation: CATSQEADVQETQYF.

V and J are TRBV7-6 and TRBJ2-3; TRBD2 is a possible D gene (7 bases). Germline V gene sequence: CDR1 SGHVS, CDR2 FNYEAQ. CDR3 size: 14 residues. The germline V and J ends were trimmed by 1 base and 9 bases, with 14 bases remaining between them. The CDR3 reads CASSLEGPGGTQYF. In DNA form, the CDR3 reads TGTGCCAGCAGCTTAGAGGGGCCGGGGGGCACGCAGTATTTT. Using reference TRBV7-6 and TRBJ2-3 for the parts outside the CDR3, the full variable domain is GAGVSQSPRYKVTKRGQDVALRCDPISGHVSLYWYRQALGQGPEFLTYFNYEAQQDKSGLPNDRFSAERPEGSISTLTIQRTEQRDSAMYRCASSLEGPGGTQYFGPGTRLTVL.

The V and J genes are TRBV10-2 and TRBJ1-1; 9 nucleotides agree with TRBD1. Germline V gene data show CDR1 as WSHSY and CDR2 as SAAADI. With V trimmed by 7 bases and J by 5 bases, 8 bases remained unmatched. The CDR3 runs to 14 residues. The CDR3 region is CASISQGARTEAFF. CDR3 in DNA: TGCGCCAGCATATCACAGGGGGCGAGGACTGAAGCTTTCTTT.

The chain has TRBV6-5 and TRBJ1-6; D is uncertain. Germline V gives CDR1 MNHEY, CDR2 SVGAGI. Trimming removed 5 bases at V and 6 bases at J, with 5 bases between. This CDR3 has 12 amino acids. Here the CDR3 DNA reads TGTGCCAGCAGTCCCGGTAATTCACCCCTCCACTTT. As protein: CASSPGNSPLHF.